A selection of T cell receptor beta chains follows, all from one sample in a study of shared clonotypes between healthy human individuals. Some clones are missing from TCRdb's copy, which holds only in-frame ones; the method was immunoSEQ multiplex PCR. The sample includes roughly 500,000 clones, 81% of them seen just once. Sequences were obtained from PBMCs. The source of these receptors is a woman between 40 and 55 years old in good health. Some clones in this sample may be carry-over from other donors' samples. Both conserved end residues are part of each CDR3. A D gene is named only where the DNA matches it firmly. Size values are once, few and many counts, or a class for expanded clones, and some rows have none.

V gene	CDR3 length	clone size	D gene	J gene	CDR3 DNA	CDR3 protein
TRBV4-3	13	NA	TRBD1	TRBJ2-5	TGCGCCAGCAGCCGGGACAGGCAAGAGACCCAGTACTTC	CASSRDRQETQYF
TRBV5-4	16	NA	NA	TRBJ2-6	TGTGCCAGCAGCGGACTACAGGGTGCTGGGGCCAACGTCCTGACTTTC	CASSGLQGAGANVLTF
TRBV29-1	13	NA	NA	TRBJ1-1	TGCAGCGTTGACACCGGACAGCGCATTGGAGCTTTCTTT	CSVDTGQRIGAFF
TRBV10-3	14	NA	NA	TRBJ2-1	TGTGCCATCAGTGAGTCGGGAGTGAACAATGAGCAGTTCTTC	CAISESGVNNEQFF
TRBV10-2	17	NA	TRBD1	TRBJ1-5	TGCGCCAGCAGCGGACAGGGTTCTCGTGTGGGCAATCAGCCCCAGCATTTT	CASSGQGSRVGNQPQHF
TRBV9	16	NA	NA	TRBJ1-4	TGTGCCAGCAGCGTAGAACCCCAGGCCTCTAATGAAAAACTGTTTTTT	CASSVEPQASNEKLFF
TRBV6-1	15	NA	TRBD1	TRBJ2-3	TGTGCCAGCACTCCGACAGGGCTCTACACAGATACGCAGTATTTT	CASTPTGLYTDTQYF
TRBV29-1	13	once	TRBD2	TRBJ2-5	TGCAGCGCGGGGGGGCAGGGCAAAGAGACCCAGTACTTC	CSAGGQGKETQYF
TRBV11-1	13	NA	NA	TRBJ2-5	TGTGCCAGCAGCTCACGGTCGGTGGAGACCCAGTACTTC	CASSSRSVETQYF
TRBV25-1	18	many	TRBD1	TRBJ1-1	TGTGCCAGCAGTGATGCGTTTCCGGGACAGGGGTCGGGCACTGAAGCTTTCTTT	CASSDAFPGQGSGTEAFF
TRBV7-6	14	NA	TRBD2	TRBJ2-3	TGTGCCAGCAGACAGAGCGGGAGACTAGATACGCAGTATTTT	CASRQSGRLDTQYF
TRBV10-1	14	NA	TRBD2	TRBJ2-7	TGCGCCAGCAGCCTAGCGGGAGACTCCTACGAGCAGTACTTC	CASSLAGDSYEQYF
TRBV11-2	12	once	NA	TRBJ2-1	TGTGCCAGCAGCTTGGCCCTCAATGAGCAGTTCTTC	CASSLALNEQFF
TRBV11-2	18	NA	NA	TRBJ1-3	TGTGCCAGCAGCCCCATACCCCATGACAGCGCCCGAGGGGACACCATATATTTT	CASSPIPHDSARGDTIYF
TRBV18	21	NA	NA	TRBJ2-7	TGTGCCAGCTCACCACCGGGACAGGTTAGGGGGATTAGCGGGAGTTACTACGAGCAGTACTTC	CASSPPGQVRGISGSYYEQYF
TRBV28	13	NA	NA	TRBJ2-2	TGTGCCAGCAGTTTGAGGCACCCCGGGGAGCTGTTTTTT	CASSLRHPGELFF
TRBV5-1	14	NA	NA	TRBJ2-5	TGCGCCAGCAGCGTACCGAGGTATCAAGAGACCCAGTACTTC	CASSVPRYQETQYF
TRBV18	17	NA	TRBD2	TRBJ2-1	TGTGCCAGCTCATACGGGACTAGCGGGAGCTCCTACAATGAGCAGTTCTTC	CASSYGTSGSSYNEQFF